This TCR beta chain was captured by sequencing in a study of cytomegalovirus exposure and HLA in healthy donors. Study details: Within the Caucasian-associated ancestry cluster were roughly 81% of the approximately 370 genotyped donors. Study observations and caveats: It was reported that the classifier diagnosed cytomegalovirus status with high specificity and sensitivity in both the original and validation cohorts. According to a later analysis, donors in an Asian-associated ancestry cluster reportedly had fewer N-insertions than the 666-donor mean.

The PCR was carried out with 60 Vbeta primers and 13 Jbeta primers. Using immunoSEQ multiplex PCR, the repertoire was profiled, and TCRdb retains in-frame clones only, with some absent. The data hold some 210,000 clones, with over 80% observed a single time. The donors comprised healthy bone marrow donors. Of note for this clone: Antigen: not known.

Germline CDR1 MNHEY, CDR2 SVGAGI. J lost 4 bases, V lost 5 bases, and 5 bases had no gene match. The CDR3 contains 14 residues. This sequence originates from a woman aged 50 to 65 in good health and CMV-seropositive. The rearrangement joins TRBV6-5 to TRBJ1-2; 9 bases map to TRBD1. Sample: PBMCs. The CDR3 DNA reads TGTGCCAGCAGTACCCCGGGACAGGGCTATGGCTACACCTTC. This codes for CASSTPGQGYGYTF.